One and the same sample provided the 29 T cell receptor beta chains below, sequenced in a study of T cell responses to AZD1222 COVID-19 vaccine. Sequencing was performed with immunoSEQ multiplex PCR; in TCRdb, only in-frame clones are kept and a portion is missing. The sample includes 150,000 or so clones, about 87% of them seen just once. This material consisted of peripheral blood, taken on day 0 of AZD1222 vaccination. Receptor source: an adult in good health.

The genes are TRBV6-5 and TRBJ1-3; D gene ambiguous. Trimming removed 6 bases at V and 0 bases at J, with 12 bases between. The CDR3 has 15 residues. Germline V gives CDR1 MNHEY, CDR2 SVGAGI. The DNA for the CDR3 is TGTGCCAGCAGGCAAACGGCGCTCTCTGGAAACACCATATATTTT. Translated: CASRQTALSGNTIYF.

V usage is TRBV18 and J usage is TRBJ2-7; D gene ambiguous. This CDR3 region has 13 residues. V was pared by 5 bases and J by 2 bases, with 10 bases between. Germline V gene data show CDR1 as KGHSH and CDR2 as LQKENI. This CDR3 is CASSSQTAYEQYF. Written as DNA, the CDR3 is TGTGCCAGCTCATCACAAACGGCCTACGAGCAGTACTTC.

CDR3 in amino acids: CASSIRTTAILNSPLHF. The CDR3 DNA reads TGTGCCAGTAGTATACGAACGACAGCCATCCTTAATTCACCCCTCCACTTT. This sequence joins TRBV19 and TRBJ1-6; the D gene is possibly TRBD1 (5 bases). The CDR3 is made up of 17 amino acids. The ends were cut back, 2 bases at V and 6 bases at J, with 17 bases in the middle. Germline V gene sequence: CDR1 LNHDA, CDR2 SQIVND (reference sequence).

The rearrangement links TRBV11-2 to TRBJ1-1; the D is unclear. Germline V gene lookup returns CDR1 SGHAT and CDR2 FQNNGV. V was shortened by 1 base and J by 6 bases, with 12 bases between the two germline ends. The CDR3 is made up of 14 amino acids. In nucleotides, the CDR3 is TGTGCCAGCAGCTTAGGGCAACAAGTGTCTGAAGCTTTCTTT. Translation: CASSLGQQVSEAFF.

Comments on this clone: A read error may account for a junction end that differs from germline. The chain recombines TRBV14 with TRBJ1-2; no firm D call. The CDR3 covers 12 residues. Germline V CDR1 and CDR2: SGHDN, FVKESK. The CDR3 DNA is TGTGCCAGCAGCCAAGGCAGCTATGACTACACCTTC. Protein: CASSQGSYDYTF. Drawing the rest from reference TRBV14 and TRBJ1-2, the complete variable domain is EAGVTQFPSHSVIEKGQTVTLRCDPISGHDNLYWYRRVMGKEIKFLLHFVKESKQDESGMPNNRFLAERTGGTYSTLKVQPAELEDSGVYFCASSQGSYDYTFGSGTRLTVV.

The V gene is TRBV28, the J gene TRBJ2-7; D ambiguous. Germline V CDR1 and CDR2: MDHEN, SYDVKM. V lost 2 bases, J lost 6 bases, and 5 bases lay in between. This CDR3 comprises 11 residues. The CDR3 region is CASSLTGEQYF. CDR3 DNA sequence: TGTGCCAGCAGTTTAACGGGCGAGCAGTACTTC. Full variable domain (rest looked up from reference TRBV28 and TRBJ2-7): DVKVTQSSRYLVKRTGEKVFLECVQDMDHENMFWYRQDPGLGLRLIYFSYDVKMKEKGDIPEGYSVSREKKERFSLILESASTNQTSMYLCASSLTGEQYFGPGTRLTVT.

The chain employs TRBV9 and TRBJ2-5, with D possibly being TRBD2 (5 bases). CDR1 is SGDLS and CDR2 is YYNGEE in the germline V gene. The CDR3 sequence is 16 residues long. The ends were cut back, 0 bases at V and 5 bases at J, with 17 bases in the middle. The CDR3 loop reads CASSVGGGRTWETQYF. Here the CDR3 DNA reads TGTGCCAGCAGCGTAGGTGGCGGACGGACTTGGGAGACCCAGTACTTC.

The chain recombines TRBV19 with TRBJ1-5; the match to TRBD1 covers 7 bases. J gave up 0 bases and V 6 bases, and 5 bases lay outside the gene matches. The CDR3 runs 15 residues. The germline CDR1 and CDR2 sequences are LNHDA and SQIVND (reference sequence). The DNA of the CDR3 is TGTGCCAGTAGCCCGGGACAGTTTAGCAATCAGCCCCAGCATTTT. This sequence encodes CASSPGQFSNQPQHF.

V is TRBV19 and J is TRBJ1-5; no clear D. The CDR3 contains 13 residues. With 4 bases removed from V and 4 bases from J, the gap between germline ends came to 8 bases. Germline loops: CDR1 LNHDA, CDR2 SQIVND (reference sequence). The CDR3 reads CASSTTDNQPQHF. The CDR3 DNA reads TGTGCCAGTAGTACAACAGATAATCAGCCCCAGCATTTT.

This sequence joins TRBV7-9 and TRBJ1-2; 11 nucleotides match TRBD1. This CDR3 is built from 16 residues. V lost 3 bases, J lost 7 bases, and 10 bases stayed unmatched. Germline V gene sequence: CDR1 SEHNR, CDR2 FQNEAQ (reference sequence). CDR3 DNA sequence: TGTGCCAGCAGCTTGGGGCGAGGACAGGGGGCAAGTGGCTACACCTTC. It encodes CASSLGRGQGASGYTF.

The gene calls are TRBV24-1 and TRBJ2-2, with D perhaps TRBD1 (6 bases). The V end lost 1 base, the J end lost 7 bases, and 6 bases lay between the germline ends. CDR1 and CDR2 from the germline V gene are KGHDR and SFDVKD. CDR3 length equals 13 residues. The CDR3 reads CATSDFRGGELFF. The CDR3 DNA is TGTGCCACCAGTGATTTCAGGGGCGGGGAGCTGTTTTTT.

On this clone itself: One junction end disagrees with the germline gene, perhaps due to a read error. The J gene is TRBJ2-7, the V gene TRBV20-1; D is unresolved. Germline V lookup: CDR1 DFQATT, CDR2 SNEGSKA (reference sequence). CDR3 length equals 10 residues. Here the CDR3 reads CSAGETEQYF. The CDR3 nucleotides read TGCAGTGCTGGAGAGACCGAGCAGTACTTC.

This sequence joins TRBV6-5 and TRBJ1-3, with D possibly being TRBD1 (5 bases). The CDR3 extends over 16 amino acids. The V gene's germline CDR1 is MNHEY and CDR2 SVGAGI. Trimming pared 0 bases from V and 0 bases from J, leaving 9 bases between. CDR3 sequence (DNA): TGTGCCAGCAGTTACTCGAAGAGGGGCTCTGGAAACACCATATATTTT. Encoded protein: CASSYSKRGSGNTIYF.

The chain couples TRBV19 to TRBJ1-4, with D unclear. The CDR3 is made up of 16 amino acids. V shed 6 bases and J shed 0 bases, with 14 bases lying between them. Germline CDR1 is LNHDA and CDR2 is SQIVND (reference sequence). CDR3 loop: CASRLRAVATNEKLFF. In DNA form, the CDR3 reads TGTGCCAGTAGGTTGCGGGCGGTTGCAACTAATGAAAAACTGTTTTTT.

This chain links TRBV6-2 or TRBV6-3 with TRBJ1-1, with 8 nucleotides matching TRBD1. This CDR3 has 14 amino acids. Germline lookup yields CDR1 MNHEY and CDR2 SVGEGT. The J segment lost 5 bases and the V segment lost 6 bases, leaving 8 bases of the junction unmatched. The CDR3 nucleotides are TGTGCCAGCAGCCACCGGGACAGGAGAACTGAAGCTTTCTTT. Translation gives CASSHRDRRTEAFF.

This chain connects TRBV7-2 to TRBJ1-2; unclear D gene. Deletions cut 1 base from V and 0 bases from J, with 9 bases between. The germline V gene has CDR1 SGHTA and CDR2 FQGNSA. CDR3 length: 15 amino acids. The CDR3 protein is CASSLGQAANYGYTF. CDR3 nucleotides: TGTGCCAGCAGCTTAGGGCAGGCGGCTAACTATGGCTACACCTTC.

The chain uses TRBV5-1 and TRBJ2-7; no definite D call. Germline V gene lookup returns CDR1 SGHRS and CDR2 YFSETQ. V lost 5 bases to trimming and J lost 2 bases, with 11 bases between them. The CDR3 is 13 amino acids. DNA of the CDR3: TGCGCCAGCAGGAGAGACGGTACCTACGAGCAGTACTTC. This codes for CASRRDGTYEQYF.

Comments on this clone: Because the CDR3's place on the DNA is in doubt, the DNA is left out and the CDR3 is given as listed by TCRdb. The CDR3 reads CASSFGSGAQNQPQHF. V gene TRBV28 combines with J gene TRBJ1-5. With termini counted, the CDR3 has 16 amino acids. Germline V CDR1 and CDR2: MDHEN, SYDVKM.

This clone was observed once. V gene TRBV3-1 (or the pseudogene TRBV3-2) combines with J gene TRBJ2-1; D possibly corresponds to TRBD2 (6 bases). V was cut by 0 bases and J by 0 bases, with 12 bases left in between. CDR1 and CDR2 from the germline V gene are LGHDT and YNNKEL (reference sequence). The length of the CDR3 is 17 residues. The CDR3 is CASSQESGTYSYNEQFF. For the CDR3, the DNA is TGTGCCAGCAGCCAAGAATCCGGGACTTACTCCTACAATGAGCAGTTCTTC.

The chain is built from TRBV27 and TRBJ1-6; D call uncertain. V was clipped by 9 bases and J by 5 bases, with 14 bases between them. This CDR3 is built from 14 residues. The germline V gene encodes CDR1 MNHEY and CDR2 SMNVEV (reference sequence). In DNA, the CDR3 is TGTGCCAGTAGGTGGGGTGGCGATAATTCACCCCTCCACTTT. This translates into CASRWGGDNSPLHF.

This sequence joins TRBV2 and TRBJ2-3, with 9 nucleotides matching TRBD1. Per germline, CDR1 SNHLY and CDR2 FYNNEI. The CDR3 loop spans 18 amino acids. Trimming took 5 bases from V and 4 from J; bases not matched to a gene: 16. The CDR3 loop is CASSQVTATGGRADTQYF. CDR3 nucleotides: TGTGCCAGCAGTCAGGTTACCGCTACAGGGGGCAGGGCAGATACGCAGTATTTT.

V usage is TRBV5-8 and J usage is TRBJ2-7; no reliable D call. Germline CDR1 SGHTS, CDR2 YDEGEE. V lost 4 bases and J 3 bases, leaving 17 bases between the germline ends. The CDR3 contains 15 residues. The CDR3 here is CASSLPLGNVYEQYF. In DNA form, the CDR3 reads TGTGCCAGCAGCCTACCTCTCGGTAATGTCTACGAGCAGTACTTC. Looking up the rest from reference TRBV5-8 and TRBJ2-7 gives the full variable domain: EAGVTQSPTHLIKTRGQQATLRCSPISGHTSVYWYQQALGLGLQFLLWYDEGEERNRGNFPPRFSGRQFPNYSSELNVNALELEDSALYLCASSLPLGNVYEQYFGPGTRLTVT.

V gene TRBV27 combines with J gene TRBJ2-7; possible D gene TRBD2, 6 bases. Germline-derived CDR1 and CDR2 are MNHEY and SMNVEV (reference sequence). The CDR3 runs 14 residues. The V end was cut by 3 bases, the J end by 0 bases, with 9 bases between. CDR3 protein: CASSFAGPSYEQYF. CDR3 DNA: TGTGCCAGCAGTTTTGCGGGGCCCTCCTACGAGCAGTACTTC.

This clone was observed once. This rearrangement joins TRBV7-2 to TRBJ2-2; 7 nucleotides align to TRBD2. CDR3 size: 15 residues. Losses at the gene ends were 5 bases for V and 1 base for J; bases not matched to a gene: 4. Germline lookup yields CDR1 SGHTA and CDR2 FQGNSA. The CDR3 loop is CASSPGLLNTGELFF. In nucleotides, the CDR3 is TGTGCCAGCAGCCCGGGACTATTGAACACCGGGGAGCTGTTTTTT.

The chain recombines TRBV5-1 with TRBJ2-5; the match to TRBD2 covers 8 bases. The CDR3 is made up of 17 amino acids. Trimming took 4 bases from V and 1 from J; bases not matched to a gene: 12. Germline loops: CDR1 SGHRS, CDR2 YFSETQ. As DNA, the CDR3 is TGCGCCAGCAGCCTTGGTGCCCTAGCGGGCCTCCAAGAGACCCAGTACTTC. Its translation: CASSLGALAGLQETQYF.

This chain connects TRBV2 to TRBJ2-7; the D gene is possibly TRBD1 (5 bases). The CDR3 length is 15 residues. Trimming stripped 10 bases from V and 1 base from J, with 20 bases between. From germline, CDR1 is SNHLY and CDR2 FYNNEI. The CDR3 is CATQGTNNPSYEQYF. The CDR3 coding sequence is TGTGCCACTCAGGGAACCAATAACCCTTCCTACGAGCAGTACTTC.

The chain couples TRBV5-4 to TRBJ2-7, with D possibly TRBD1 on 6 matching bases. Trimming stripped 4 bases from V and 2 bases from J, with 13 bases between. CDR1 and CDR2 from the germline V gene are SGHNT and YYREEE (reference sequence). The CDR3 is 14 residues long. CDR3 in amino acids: CASSPQGSPYEQYF. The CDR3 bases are TGTGCCAGCAGCCCGCAGGGGTCCCCCTACGAGCAGTACTTC.

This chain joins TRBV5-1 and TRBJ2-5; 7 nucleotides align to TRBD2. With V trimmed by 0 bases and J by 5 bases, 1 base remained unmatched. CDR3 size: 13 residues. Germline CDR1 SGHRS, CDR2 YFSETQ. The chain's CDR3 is CASSLGEGETQYF. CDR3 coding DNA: TGCGCCAGCAGCTTGGGGGAGGGGGAGACCCAGTACTTC.

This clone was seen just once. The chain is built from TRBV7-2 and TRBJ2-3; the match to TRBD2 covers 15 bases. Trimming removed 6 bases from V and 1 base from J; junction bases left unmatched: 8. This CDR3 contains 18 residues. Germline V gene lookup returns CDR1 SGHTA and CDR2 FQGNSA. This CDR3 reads CASRPGLAGGRGTDTQYF. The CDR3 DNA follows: TGTGCCAGCAGACCCGGACTAGCGGGGGGGCGCGGCACAGATACGCAGTATTTT.